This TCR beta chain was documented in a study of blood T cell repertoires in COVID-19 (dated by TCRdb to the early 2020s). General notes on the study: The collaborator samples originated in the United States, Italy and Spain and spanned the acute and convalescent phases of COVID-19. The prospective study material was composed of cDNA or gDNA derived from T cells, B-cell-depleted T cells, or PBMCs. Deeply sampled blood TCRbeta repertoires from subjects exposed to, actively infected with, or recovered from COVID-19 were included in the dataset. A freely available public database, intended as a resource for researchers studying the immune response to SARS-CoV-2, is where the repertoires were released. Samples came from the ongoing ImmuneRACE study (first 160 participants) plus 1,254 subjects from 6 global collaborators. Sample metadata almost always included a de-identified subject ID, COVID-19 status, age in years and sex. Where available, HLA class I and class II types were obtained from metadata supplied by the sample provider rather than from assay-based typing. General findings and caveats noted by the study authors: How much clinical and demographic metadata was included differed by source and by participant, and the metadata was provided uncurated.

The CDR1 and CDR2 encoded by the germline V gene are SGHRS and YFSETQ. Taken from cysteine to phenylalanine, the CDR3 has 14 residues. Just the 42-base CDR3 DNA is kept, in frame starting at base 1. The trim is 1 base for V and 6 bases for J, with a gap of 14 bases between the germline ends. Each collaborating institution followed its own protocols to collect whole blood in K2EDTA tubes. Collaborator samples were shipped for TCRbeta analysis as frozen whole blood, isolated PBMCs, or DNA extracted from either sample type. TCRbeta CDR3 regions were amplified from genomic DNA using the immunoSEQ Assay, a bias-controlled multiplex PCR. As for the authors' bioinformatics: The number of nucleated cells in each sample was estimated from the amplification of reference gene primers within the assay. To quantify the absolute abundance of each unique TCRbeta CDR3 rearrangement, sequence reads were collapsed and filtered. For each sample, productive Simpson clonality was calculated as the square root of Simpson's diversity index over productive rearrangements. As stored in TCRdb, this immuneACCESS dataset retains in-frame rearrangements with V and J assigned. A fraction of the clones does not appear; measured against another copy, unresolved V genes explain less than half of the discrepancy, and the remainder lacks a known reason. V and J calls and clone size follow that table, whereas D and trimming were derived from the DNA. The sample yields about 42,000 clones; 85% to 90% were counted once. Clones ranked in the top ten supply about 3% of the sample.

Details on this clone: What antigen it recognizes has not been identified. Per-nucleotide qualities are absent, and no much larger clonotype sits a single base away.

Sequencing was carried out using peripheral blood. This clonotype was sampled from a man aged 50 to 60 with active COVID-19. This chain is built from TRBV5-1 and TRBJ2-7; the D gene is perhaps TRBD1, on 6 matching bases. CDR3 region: CASSLLQGNGEQYF. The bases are TGCGCCAGCAGCTTGCTCCAGGGGAACGGCGAGCAGTACTTC. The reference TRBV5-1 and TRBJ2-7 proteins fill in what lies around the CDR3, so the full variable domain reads KAGVTQTPRYLIKTRGQQVTLSCSPISGHRSVSWYQQTPGQGLQFLFEYFSETQRNKGNFPGRFSGRQFSNSRSEMNVSTLELGDSALYLCASSLLQGNGEQYFGPGTRLTVT.